These 27 T cell receptor beta chains share one sample of origin, sequenced in a study of cytomegalovirus exposure and HLA in healthy donors. The PCR made use of 60 Vbeta and 13 Jbeta primers. Data came from immunoSEQ multiplex PCR; TCRdb stores just in-frame clones and leaves some out. The sample consists of about 170,000 clones, roughly 84% of them appearing once. What was sequenced was PBMCs. The receptors stem from a male donor in good health and CMV-seronegative.

The rearrangement uses TRBV5-5 and TRBJ2-1; the match to TRBD2 covers 14 bases. The CDR3 is 18 amino acids. V shed 9 bases, J shed 9 bases, and the junction held 20 bases outside the gene matches. Germline V gives CDR1 SGHKS, CDR2 YYEKEE (reference sequence). The CDR3 region is CATTTRVRLAGGFGEQFF. In DNA, the CDR3 is TGTGCCACTACTACCCGAGTACGACTAGCGGGAGGGTTTGGTGAGCAGTTCTTC.

The gene calls are TRBV7-3 and TRBJ1-1; 9 bases agree with TRBD1. Trimming removed 3 bases from V and 6 bases from J; junction bases left unmatched: 5. The germline V gene has CDR1 SGHTA and CDR2 FQGTGA. The CDR3 has 14 residues. The CDR3 region has the DNA TGTGCCAGCAGCTTTCCGGGACAGGGCGCTGAAGCTTTCTTT. This gives the protein CASSFPGQGAEAFF.

This clone was detected a few times. The chain combines TRBV5-6 with TRBJ2-4; TRBD1 matches at 8 bases. The ends lost 4 bases at V and 6 bases at J; junction bases unmatched: 12. Per germline, CDR1 SGHDT and CDR2 YYEEEE. CDR3 length: 16 amino acids. The CDR3 here is CASSLDRGEVLNIQYF. CDR3 DNA: TGTGCCAGCAGCCTTGACAGGGGTGAGGTCTTAAACATTCAGTACTTC.

The chain recombines TRBV5-4 with TRBJ2-7; 10 bases align to TRBD2. The length of the CDR3 is 16 residues. Looked up from germline, CDR1 is SGHNT and CDR2 is YYREEE (reference sequence). Trimming removed 4 bases from V and 7 bases from J; junction bases left unmatched: 14. CDR3 DNA sequence: TGTGCCAGCAGCGACCTGTCTAGCGGGAGAGCGGGTGAGCAGTACTTC. Encoded protein: CASSDLSSGRAGEQYF.

The chain carries TRBV19 and TRBJ2-2; 10 nucleotides agree with TRBD2. Germline V lookup: CDR1 LNHDA, CDR2 SQIVND (reference sequence). The V gene end was trimmed by 7 bases and the J gene end by 5 bases; junction bases not matched to a gene: 7. This CDR3 has 15 residues. The CDR3 nucleotides are TGTGCCAGTATCCCACCTAGCGGGAGTACCGGGGAGCTGTTTTTT. As protein: CASIPPSGSTGELFF.

The table lists this clone with a few counts. The gene calls are TRBV6-1 and TRBJ1-2; D not resolved. The V and J ends lost 5 bases and 8 bases respectively, with 15 bases between them. CDR1 and CDR2 from the germline V gene are MNHNS and SASEGT. The length of the CDR3 is 13 residues. CDR3 nucleotides: TGTGCCAGCAGTCTCGACCAAGTGAGGGGCTACACCTTC. This translates into CASSLDQVRGYTF.

The CDR3 here is CATSSPLRRGETQYF. DNA for the CDR3: TGTGCCACCAGCAGCCCCCTTCGGAGGGGAGAGACCCAGTACTTC. This sequence joins TRBV15 and TRBJ2-5; possible D gene TRBD2, 6 bases. Germline-derived CDR1 and CDR2 are LNHNV and YYDKDF (reference sequence). The CDR3 extends over 15 amino acids. V was pared by 3 bases and J by 4 bases, with 15 bases between.

The count of this clone is one. The chain combines TRBV9 with TRBJ2-7; TRBD2 matches at 13 bases. The CDR3 is 18 residues long. Germline V gene data show CDR1 as SGDLS and CDR2 as YYNGEE. V was clipped by 0 bases and J by 4 bases; unmatched bases: 10. The CDR3 sequence: CASSVAPERLAGGYEQYF. CDR3 DNA sequence: TGTGCCAGCAGCGTAGCTCCAGAAAGACTAGCGGGGGGATACGAGCAGTACTTC.

The J gene is TRBJ1-2, the V gene TRBV7-8, with D unclear. Germline CDR1 SGHVS, CDR2 FQNEAQ. Trimming took off 5 bases at V and 4 bases at J, with 23 bases between the two ends. This CDR3 has 17 amino acids. The CDR3 sequence: CASSPRQVGGVSYGYTF. CDR3 DNA sequence: TGTGCCAGCAGCCCCCGGCAGGTTGGTGGCGTTAGCTATGGCTACACCTTC.

A remark on this clone: Within the sample, other DNA sequences also encode this same CDR3. The rearrangement joins TRBV5-6 to TRBJ2-7; no firm D call. Germline V CDR1 and CDR2: SGHDT, YYEEEE. The CDR3 is 14 residues long. V lost 0 bases, J lost 2 bases, and 9 bases lay in between. The CDR3 nucleotides read TGTGCCAGCAGCTTGGTGCGGAGAACCTACGAGCAGTACTTC. This translates into CASSLVRRTYEQYF.

The chain uses TRBV27 and TRBJ2-3, with D tentatively TRBD1 (5 bases). Germline lookup yields CDR1 MNHEY and CDR2 SMNVEV (reference sequence). The CDR3 is 14 residues long. The V end was cut by 6 bases, the J end by 0 bases, with 10 bases between. DNA of the CDR3: TGTGCCAGCAGCAGGACACTTAGCACAGATACGCAGTATTTT. It yields the protein CASSRTLSTDTQYF.

The genes are TRBV19 and TRBJ2-5; 10 nucleotides match TRBD1. Per the germline V gene, CDR1 is LNHDA and CDR2 is SQIVND (reference sequence). The V gene end was trimmed by 3 bases and the J gene end by 4 bases; junction bases not matched to a gene: 5. This CDR3 is built from 15 residues. CDR3 DNA: TGTGCCAGTAGTATCTTGGGACAGGGGAGAGAGACCCAGTACTTC. Its translation: CASSILGQGRETQYF.

J is TRBJ1-4 and V is TRBV5-8; D gene unclear. Germline CDR1 reads SGHTS; CDR2 reads YDEGEE. The length of the CDR3 is 18 residues. Between the trimmed V and J ends, which lost 0 bases and 0 bases, there was a span of 15 bases. The CDR3 nucleotides read TGTGCCAGCAGCTTGGAAGCCGGATCACTATCAACTAATGAAAAACTGTTTTTT. Its protein product is CASSLEAGSLSTNEKLFF.

This clone was observed a few times. The chain employs TRBV7-6 and TRBJ2-7; the D is unclear. The CDR3 totals 13 residues. Trimming stripped 5 bases from V and 6 bases from J, with 14 bases between. CDR1 is SGHVS and CDR2 is FNYEAQ in the germline V gene. The DNA of the CDR3 is TGTGCCAGCAGCCTCCCTAGTTCGGCCGAGCAGTACTTC. Translated, it gives CASSLPSSAEQYF. The full variable domain, in which reference TRBV7-6 and TRBJ2-7 provide the parts outside the CDR3, is GAGVSQSPRYKVTKRGQDVALRCDPISGHVSLYWYRQALGQGPEFLTYFNYEAQQDKSGLPNDRFSAERPEGSISTLTIQRTEQRDSAMYRCASSLPSSAEQYFGPGTRLTVT.

V gene TRBV4-1 combines with J gene TRBJ2-4; 10 bases match TRBD2. This CDR3 contains 18 residues. Germline V lookup: CDR1 MGHRA, CDR2 YSYEKL. Germline trimming cut 3 bases from V and 0 bases from J; bases unmatched to any gene: 8. CDR3 in amino acids: CASSHASGGSLAKNIQYF. The DNA for the CDR3 is TGCGCCAGCAGCCACGCTAGCGGGGGATCATTAGCCAAAAACATTCAGTACTTC.

The chain links TRBV30 to TRBJ1-2; the D is unclear. This CDR3 region has 12 residues. Per the germline V gene, CDR1 is GTSNPN and CDR2 is SVGIG (reference sequence). Trimming cost V 3 bases and J 0 bases, with 5 bases left between them. The CDR3 here is CAWRTANYGYTF. The CDR3, as DNA: TGTGCCTGGAGAACGGCTAACTATGGCTACACCTTC.

The genes are TRBV28 and TRBJ1-2; no reliable D call. The CDR3 totals 13 residues. The V and J ends lost 6 bases and 2 bases respectively, with 10 bases between them. CDR1 and CDR2 from the germline V gene are MDHEN and SYDVKM. The chain's CDR3 is CASRPPLNYGYTF. The DNA of the CDR3 is TGTGCCAGCAGGCCACCGCTAAACTATGGCTACACCTTC.

The rearrangement joins TRBV28 to TRBJ1-1; D gene uncertain. The germline V gene encodes CDR1 MDHEN and CDR2 SYDVKM. The length of the CDR3 is 12 residues. V was clipped by 7 bases and J by 4 bases, with 10 bases between them. The CDR3 sequence: CASTTVVTEAFF. CDR3 sequence (DNA): TGTGCCAGCACTACAGTGGTCACTGAAGCTTTCTTT.

This sequence joins TRBV7-2 and TRBJ2-5; 10 nucleotides align to TRBD2. Judging by the DNA end, TRBJ2-7 fits better; the J call may be wrong. The V gene's germline CDR1 is SGHTA and CDR2 FQGNSA. The CDR3 is 14 amino acids. The CDR3 loop is CASRSSGSFYEQYF. The CDR3 nucleotides are TGTGCCAGCAGATCTAGCGGGAGTTTCTACGAGCAGTACTTC.

This clone was seen more than once but under ten times. Germline is not matched at one junction end, which may reflect a read error. The chain has TRBV19 and TRBJ1-5; tentatively, D is TRBD1 (6 bases). The length of the CDR3 is 12 residues. CDR1 and CDR2 (germline): LNHDA, SQIVND (reference sequence). Written as DNA, the CDR3 is TGTGCCAGTAGAGATCCGGGACACCCACTAGATTTT. Its protein product is CASRDPGHPLDF.

The J gene is TRBJ2-1, the V gene TRBV7-3; D remains ambiguous. CDR3 length equals 19 residues. Germline V CDR1 and CDR2: SGHTA, FQGTGA. V lost 0 bases and J lost 6, with 24 bases in between. CDR3 bases: TGTGCCAGCAGCTTAACCGTGCCGCCCAGAACACAGACCGGCAATGAGCAGTTCTTC. It yields the protein CASSLTVPPRTQTGNEQFF.

The chain couples TRBV16 to TRBJ1-1, with 8 positions matching TRBD1. The CDR3 spans 15 residues. Germline loops: CDR1 KGHSY, CDR2 FQNENV. Trimming cost V 2 bases and J 5 bases; bases outside gene matches: 7. CDR3 nucleotides: TGTGCCAGCAGCCAACCCCAGGGGGCTCAGACTGAAGCTTTCTTT. This gives the protein CASSQPQGAQTEAFF.

The rearrangement uses TRBV7-2 and TRBJ2-7; TRBD1 matches 10 bases. Germline CDR1 SGHTA, CDR2 FQGNSA. This CDR3 is 18 amino acids long. V was clipped by 1 base and J by 4 bases; unmatched bases: 13. The DNA of the CDR3 is TGTGCCAGCAGCTTAGATCAAGACAGGGGGCTGCTCGCGTACGAGCAGTACTTC. Protein: CASSLDQDRGLLAYEQYF.

The chain is built from TRBV5-6 and TRBJ1-2; 8 bases match TRBD1. This CDR3 has 16 amino acids. Germline V gene data show CDR1 as SGHDT and CDR2 as YYEEEE. Trimming took 1 base from V and 3 from J; bases not matched to a gene: 8. The CDR3 spells CASSLQSDRADYGYTF. For the CDR3, the DNA is TGTGCCAGCAGCTTGCAATCGGACAGGGCTGACTATGGCTACACCTTC. The whole variable domain, remainder taken from reference TRBV5-6 and TRBJ1-2, is DAGVTQSPTHLIKTRGQQVTLRCSPKSGHDTVSWYQQALGQGPQFIFQYYEEEERQRGNFPDRFSGHQFPNYSSELNVNALLLGDSALYLCASSLQSDRADYGYTFGSGTRLTVV.

The DNA of the CDR3 is TGTGCCAGCAGTCTACACCAGGATATGACTGGCTACACCTTC. Translating gives CASSLHQDMTGYTF. The chain joins TRBV27 to TRBJ1-2, with D unclear. Per the germline V gene, CDR1 is MNHEY and CDR2 is SMNVEV (reference sequence). This CDR3 has 14 residues. Trimming left V 5 bases short and J 7 bases short, with 17 bases between.

This clone turned up a few times. The chain couples TRBV19 to TRBJ1-1; D is uncertain. CDR1 and CDR2 from the germline V gene are LNHDA and SQIVND (reference sequence). The CDR3 has 16 amino acids. V lost 7 bases and J 3 bases, leaving 21 bases between the germline ends. CDR3 in amino acids: CASKGWGGTAYTEAFF. The DNA for the CDR3 is TGTGCCAGTAAGGGTTGGGGAGGTACCGCCTACACTGAAGCTTTCTTT.

The chain carries TRBV6-5 and TRBJ1-2; 7 nucleotides agree with TRBD1. Germline V gene sequence: CDR1 MNHEY, CDR2 SVGAGI. The CDR3 has 14 amino acids. The J segment lost 2 bases and the V segment lost 6 bases, leaving 6 bases of the junction unmatched. The CDR3 loop is CASRTGTANYGYTF. CDR3 nucleotides: TGTGCCAGCAGAACCGGGACAGCAAACTATGGCTACACCTTC.